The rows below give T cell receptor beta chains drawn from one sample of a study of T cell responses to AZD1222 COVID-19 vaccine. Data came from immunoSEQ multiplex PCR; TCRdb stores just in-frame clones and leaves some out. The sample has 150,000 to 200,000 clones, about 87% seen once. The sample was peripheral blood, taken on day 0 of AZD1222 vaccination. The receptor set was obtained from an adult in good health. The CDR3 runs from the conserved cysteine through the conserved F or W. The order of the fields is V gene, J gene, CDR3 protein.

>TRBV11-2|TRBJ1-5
CASSPQGSNQPQHF
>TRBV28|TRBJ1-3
CASNPGQPPGFAIYF
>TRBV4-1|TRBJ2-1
CASSQTPAPGDRYNEQFF
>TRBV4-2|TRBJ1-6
CASSQEGPYNSPLHF
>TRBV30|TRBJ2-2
CAWSSTGELFF
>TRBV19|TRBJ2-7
CASSIGGRSYEQYF
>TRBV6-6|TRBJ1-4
CASSYSTVATNEKLFF
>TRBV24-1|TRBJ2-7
CATSDGSPYEQYF
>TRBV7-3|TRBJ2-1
CASSQNSGNSYNEQFF
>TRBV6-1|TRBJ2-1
CASSEALPSLAGVNHEQFF
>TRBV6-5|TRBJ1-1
CASTPPGRDTEAFF
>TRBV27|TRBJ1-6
CASSPAGTVSSPLHF
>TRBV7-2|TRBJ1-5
CASSKDRDQPQHF
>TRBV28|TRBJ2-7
CASSPTNRGRGPYEQYF
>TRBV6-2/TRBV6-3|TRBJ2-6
CASSRWPRGGGANVLTF